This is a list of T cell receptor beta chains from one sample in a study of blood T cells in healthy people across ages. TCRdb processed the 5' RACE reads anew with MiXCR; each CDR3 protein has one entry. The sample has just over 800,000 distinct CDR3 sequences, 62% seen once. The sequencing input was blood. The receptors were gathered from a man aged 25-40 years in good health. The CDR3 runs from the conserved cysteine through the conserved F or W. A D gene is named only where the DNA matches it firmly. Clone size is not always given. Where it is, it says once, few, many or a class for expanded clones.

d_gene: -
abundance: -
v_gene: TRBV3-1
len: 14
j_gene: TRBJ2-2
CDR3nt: TGTGCCAGCAGCCAAGCGCAAGACACCGGGGAGCTGTTTTTT
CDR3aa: CASSQAQDTGELFF

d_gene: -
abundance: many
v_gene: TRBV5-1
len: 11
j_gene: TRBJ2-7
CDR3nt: TGCGCCAGCAGCACAGACTACGAGCAGTACTTC
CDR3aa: CASSTDYEQYF

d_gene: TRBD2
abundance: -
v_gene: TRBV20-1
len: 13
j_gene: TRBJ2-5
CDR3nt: TGCAGTGCTAGAGAAACAGGACTAGGTGAGCAGTACTTC
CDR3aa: CSARETGLGEQYF

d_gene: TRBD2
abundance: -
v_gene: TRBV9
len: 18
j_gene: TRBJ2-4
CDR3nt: TGTGCCAGCAGCACCAGGACTAGCGGGGGCCAGTTGGACAATGAGCAGTACTTC
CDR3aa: CASSTRTSGGQLDNEQYF

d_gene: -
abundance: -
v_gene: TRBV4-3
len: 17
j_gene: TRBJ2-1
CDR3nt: TGCGCCAGCAGCCAAGCTGACAGCCAGGGGCCCTACAATGAGCAGTTCTTC
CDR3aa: CASSQADSQGPYNEQFF

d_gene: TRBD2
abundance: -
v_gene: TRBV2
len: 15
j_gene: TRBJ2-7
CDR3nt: TGTGCCAGCAGCGGACTAGCGGGGAGACCCTACGAGCAGTACTTC
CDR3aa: CASSGLAGRPYEQYF

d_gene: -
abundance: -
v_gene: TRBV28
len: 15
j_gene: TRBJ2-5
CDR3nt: TGTGCCAGCAGTTTGTGGGCAGACCAACAAGAGACCCAGTACTTC
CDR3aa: CASSLWADQQETQYF

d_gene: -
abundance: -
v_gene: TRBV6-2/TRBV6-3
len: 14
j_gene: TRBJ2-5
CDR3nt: TGTGCCAGCAGTTACTCCTTTACGGGGGAGACCCAGTACTTC
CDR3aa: CASSYSFTGETQYF

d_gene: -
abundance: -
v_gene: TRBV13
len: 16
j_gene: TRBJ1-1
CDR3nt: TGTGCCAGCAGCTTATTATCCGCGTTAGTGAACACTGAAGCTTTCTTT
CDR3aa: CASSLLSALVNTEAFF

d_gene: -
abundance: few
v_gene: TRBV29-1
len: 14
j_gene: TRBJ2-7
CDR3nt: TGCAGCGTTGAGTTGCCCGGACACCAAGCCGAGCAGTACTTC
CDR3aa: CSVELPGHQAEQYF

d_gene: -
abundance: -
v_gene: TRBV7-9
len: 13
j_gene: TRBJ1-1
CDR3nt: TGTGCCAGCAGTTGGCAGGGAAACGCTGAAGCTTTCTTT
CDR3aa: CASSWQGNAEAFF

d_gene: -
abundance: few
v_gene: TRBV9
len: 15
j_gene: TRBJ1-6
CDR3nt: TGTGCCAGCAGCAAGAATACAGGATATAATTCACCCCTCCACTTT
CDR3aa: CASSKNTGYNSPLHF

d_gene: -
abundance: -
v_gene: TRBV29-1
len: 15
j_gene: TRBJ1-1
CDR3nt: TGCAGCGTTGAACCGGGACTCTCGCTGAACACTGAAGCTTTCTTT
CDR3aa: CSVEPGLSLNTEAFF

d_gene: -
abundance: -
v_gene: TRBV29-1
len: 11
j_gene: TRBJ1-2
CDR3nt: TGCAGCGTTGGGGGGGCCTATGGCTACACCTTC
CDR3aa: CSVGGAYGYTF

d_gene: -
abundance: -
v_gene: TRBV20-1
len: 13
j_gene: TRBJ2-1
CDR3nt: TGCAGTGCTAGTGTAATCCAGGGGGGTGAGCAGTTCTTC
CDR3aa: CSASVIQGGEQFF

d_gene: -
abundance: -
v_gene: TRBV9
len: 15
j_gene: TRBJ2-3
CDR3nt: TGTGCCAGCAGCGTAGAATATCACTCCACAGATACGCAGTATTTT
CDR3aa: CASSVEYHSTDTQYF

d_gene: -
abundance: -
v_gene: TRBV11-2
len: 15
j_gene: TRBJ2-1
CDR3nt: TGTGCCAGCATCCGGACGGGAGCCGTTTACAATGAGCAGTTCTTC
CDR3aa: CASIRTGAVYNEQFF

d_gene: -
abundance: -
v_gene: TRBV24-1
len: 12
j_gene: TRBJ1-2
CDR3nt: TGTGCCACCAGTGACCACGGCTATGGCTACACCTTC
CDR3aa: CATSDHGYGYTF

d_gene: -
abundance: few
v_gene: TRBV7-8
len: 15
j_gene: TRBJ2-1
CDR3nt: TGTGCCAGCAGTTTAGCATTGGCAGGCTACAATGAGCAGTTCTTC
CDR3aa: CASSLALAGYNEQFF

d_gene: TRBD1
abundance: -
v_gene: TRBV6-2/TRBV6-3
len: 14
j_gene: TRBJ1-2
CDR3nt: TGTGCCAGCAGCGCAGGGGGGTCCCCCTATGGCTACACCTTC
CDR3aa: CASSAGGSPYGYTF

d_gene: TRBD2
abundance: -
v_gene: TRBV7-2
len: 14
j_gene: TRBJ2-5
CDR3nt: TGTGCCACTGTAGCGGGGGGGTACCAAGAGACCCAGTACTTC
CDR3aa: CATVAGGYQETQYF

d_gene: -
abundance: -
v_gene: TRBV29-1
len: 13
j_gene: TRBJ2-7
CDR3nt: TGCAGCGTTGCCATGACAGGCACCTACGAGCAGTACTTC
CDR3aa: CSVAMTGTYEQYF

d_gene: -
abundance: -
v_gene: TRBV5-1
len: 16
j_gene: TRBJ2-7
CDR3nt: TGCGCCAGCAGCCCTCTGGACAGGAGGGGCACCTACGAGCAGTACTTC
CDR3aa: CASSPLDRRGTYEQYF

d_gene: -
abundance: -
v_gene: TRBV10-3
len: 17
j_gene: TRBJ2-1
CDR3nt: TGTGCCATCAGTGAGACGAGCGGGACAAAGAATCGCGATGAGCAGTTCTTC
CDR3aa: CAISETSGTKNRDEQFF

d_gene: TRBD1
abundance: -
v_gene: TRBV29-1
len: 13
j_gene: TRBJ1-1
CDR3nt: TGCAGCGTTACAGGGGGCTTAGACACTGAAGCTTTCTTT
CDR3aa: CSVTGGLDTEAFF

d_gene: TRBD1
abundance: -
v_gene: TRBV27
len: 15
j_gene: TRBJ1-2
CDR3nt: TGTGCCAGTTCATCGCGGGACAGGACCTTCTATGGCTACACCTTC
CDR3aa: CASSSRDRTFYGYTF

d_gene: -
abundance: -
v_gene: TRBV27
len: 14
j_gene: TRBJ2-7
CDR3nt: TGTGCCAGCAGCCTTGGGGGGCTTAACTACGAGCAGTACTTC
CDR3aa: CASSLGGLNYEQYF

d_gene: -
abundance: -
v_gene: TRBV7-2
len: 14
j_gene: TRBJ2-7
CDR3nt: TGTGCCAGCACCAAATTCTCGGGCGGCAACGAGCAGTACTTC
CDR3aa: CASTKFSGGNEQYF

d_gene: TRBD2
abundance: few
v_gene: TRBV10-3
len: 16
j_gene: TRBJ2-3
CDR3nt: TGTGCCATCAGTGAGTCGCTAGCGGGGGCCCCAGATACGCAGTATTTT
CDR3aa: CAISESLAGAPDTQYF

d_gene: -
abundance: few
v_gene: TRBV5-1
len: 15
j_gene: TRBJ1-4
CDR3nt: TGCGCCAGCAGCCGAAAAGGAGACCTTAATGAAAAACTGTTTTTT
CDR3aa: CASSRKGDLNEKLFF

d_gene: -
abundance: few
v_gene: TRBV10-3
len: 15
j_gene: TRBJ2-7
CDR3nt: TGTGCCATCAGTGAGTCTGTGGGTCGCTCCTACGAGCAGTACTTC
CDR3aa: CAISESVGRSYEQYF